This T cell receptor (beta chain) originates from a study of blood T cell repertoires in COVID-19 (TCRdb year 2020). About the study as a whole: Samples covering the acute and convalescent phases of COVID-19 were provided by collaborators in the United States, Italy and Spain. The repertoires were made available in a free public database intended to serve as a resource for research on the immune response to SARS-CoV-2. The prospective study material was composed of cDNA or gDNA derived from T cells, B-cell-depleted T cells, or PBMCs. Where available, HLA class I and class II types were taken from metadata supplied by the sample provider and were not determined by assay-based typing. The sample metadata nearly always contained a de-identified subject ID, COVID-19 status, age in years and sex. Deeply sampled blood TCRbeta repertoires from subjects exposed to, actively infected with, or recovered from COVID-19 were included in the dataset. The samples were drawn from two sources: the first 160 participants of the ongoing ImmuneRACE study, and 1,254 subjects contributed by 6 global collaborators.

TCRbeta CDR3 regions were amplified from genomic DNA using the immunoSEQ Assay, a bias-controlled multiplex PCR. As for the authors' bioinformatics: Within the assay, amplification of reference gene primers was used to estimate how many nucleated cells each sample contained. Sequence reads were collapsed and filtered to measure the absolute abundance of every unique TCRbeta CDR3 rearrangement. For each sample, productive Simpson clonality was calculated by taking the square root of Simpson's diversity index across productive rearrangements. TCRdb obtained this table from immuneACCESS and retained in-frame rearrangements with V and J assigned. These tables miss some clones; where compared with another copy, unresolved V genes account for less than half of the shortfall, and the remainder is unexplained. That table is the source of V, J and clone size, and D and trimming were worked out from the DNA. The sample profile shows 90,000 or so clones; about nine tenths of them were found once. Clones ranked in the top ten supply about 4.8% of the sample.

As concerns this clone: This receptor's antigen is unknown. No base quality values were provided; no much bigger clone lies one nucleotide off.

In Seattle, one collaborating source enrolled patients while the infection was active and tracked those patients longitudinally over the course of disease. Whole blood was collected in K2EDTA tubes by collaborating institutions according to the institutions' own protocols. Collaborator samples were shipped for TCRbeta analysis as frozen whole blood, isolated PBMCs, or DNA extracted from either sample type. CDR1 and CDR2 were assigned from the germline V gene (reference sequence) as GTSNPN and SVGIG. The CDR3 starts with the cysteine, ends with the phenylalanine, and has 13 residues. Of the read, only the CDR3 DNA is kept; its 39 bases are in frame from base 1. V gives up 3 bases and J gives up 1 base, and the segment between their germline ends measures 9 bases. Results the study describes overall, beyond this receptor: Clinical and demographic metadata were provided uncurated, with the amount varying by source and participant.

Material for sequencing was peripheral blood. The sequence came from a man aged 55 to 70 with COVID-19, enrolled during active disease. Recombination connected TRBV30 to TRBJ1-1; D gene: possibly TRBD1, on 5 matching bases. The base sequence is TGTGCCTGGAGCTGGGGCGGGAACACTGAAGCTTTCTTT. This translates into CAWSWGGNTEAFF. Outside the CDR3, residues come from the reference TRBV30 and TRBJ1-1 proteins, so the full variable domain is: SQTIHQWPATLVQPVGSPLSLECTVEGTSNPNLYWYRQAAGRGLQLLFYSVGIGQISSEVPQNLSASRPQDRQFILSSKKLLLSDSGFYLCAWSWGGNTEAFFGQGTRLTVV.